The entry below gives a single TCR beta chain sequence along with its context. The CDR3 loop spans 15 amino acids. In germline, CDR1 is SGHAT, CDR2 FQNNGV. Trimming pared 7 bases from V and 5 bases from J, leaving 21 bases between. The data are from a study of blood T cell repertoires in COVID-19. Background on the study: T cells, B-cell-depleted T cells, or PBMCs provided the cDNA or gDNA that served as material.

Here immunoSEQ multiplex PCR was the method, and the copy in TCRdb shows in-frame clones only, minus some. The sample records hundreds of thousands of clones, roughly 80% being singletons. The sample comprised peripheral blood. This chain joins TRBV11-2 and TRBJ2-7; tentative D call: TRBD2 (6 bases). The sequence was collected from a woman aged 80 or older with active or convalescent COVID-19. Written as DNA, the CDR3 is TGTGCCAGCACCCAAAACCGGGGGTTTGGAAACGAGCAGTACTTC. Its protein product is CASTQNRGFGNEQYF.